Following are 29 T cell receptor beta chains from one sample sequenced in a study of T cell repertoires in cytomegalovirus infection. Using its own MiXCR run on the reads, TCRdb lists one record per CDR3 protein. The top ten hold roughly 13% of the sample, which has fewer than 550,000 distinct CDR3 sequences, approximately 26% seen once. The sample taken for sequencing was PBMCs. The receptors were gathered from a human donor in good health (CMV status not recorded). Some clones in this sample may be carry-over from other donors' samples.

This clonotype was seen a few times. This chain uses TRBV2 with TRBJ2-7; 7 nucleotides align to TRBD2. Trimming took 8 bases from V and 0 from J; bases not matched to a gene: 7. Germline V lookup: CDR1 SNHLY, CDR2 FYNNEI. The CDR3 consists of 14 residues. The CDR3 bases are TGTGCCAGCTCTCGACTAGCCGCCTCCTACGAGCAGTACGTC. This encodes CASSRLAASYEQYV.

The sample holds a few counts of this clonotype. The chain joins TRBV7-9 to TRBJ1-2, with D possibly matching TRBD1 (6 bases). Germline V gene lookup returns CDR1 SEHNR and CDR2 FQNEAQ (reference sequence). The CDR3 totals 13 residues. V lost 1 base and J 6 bases, leaving 9 bases between the germline ends. DNA of the CDR3: TGTGCCAGCAGCTTAGTTGCAGGGGATGGCTACACCTTC. Translating gives CASSLVAGDGYTF.

This clonotype was seen repeatedly, ten times or more. This chain links TRBV7-2 with TRBJ1-5; 7 bases match TRBD1. After removal of 6 bases from V and 13 bases from J, the junction contained 21 bases not matched to a gene. This CDR3 is built from 16 residues. Germline loops: CDR1 SGHTA, CDR2 FQGNSA. The CDR3 sequence is CASRPGAVQGPGKQHF. The DNA of the CDR3 is TGTGCCAGCAGACCCGGGGCCGTACAGGGGCCGGGAAAACAGCATTTT.

This clonotype was observed a few times. This rearrangement joins TRBV11-3 to TRBJ2-3; no reliable D call. This CDR3 spans 15 amino acids. The germline CDR1 and CDR2 sequences are SGHNT and YENEEA. Trimming cost V 5 bases and J 0 bases, with 12 bases left between them. The CDR3 DNA sequence: TGTGCCAGCAGCCCAACCCCTTCTAGCACAGATACGCAGTATTTT. This sequence encodes CASSPTPSSTDTQYF.

There are many counts of this clonotype. A much more abundant neighbour one base away suggests this may be a read error. The V call is TRBV7-2, the J call TRBJ1-5; D not certain. Germline loops: CDR1 SGHTA, CDR2 FQGNSA. Between the trimmed V and J ends, which lost 3 bases and 0 bases, there was a span of 3 bases. The CDR3 totals 13 residues. The CDR3 spells CASSFDSNQPQHF. The CDR3, as DNA: TGTGCCAGCAGCTTCGATAGCAATCAGCCCCAGCATTTT.

The genes are TRBV20-1 and TRBJ2-5; 8 bases align to TRBD2. Trimming at V came to 0 bases and at J to 3 bases, leaving 3 bases not matched to a gene. Germline V gene lookup returns CDR1 DFQATT and CDR2 SNEGSKA (reference sequence). The CDR3 loop spans 14 amino acids. Here the CDR3 reads CSARDTSGKETQYF. CDR3 nucleotide sequence: TGCAGTGCTAGAGATACTAGCGGAAAAGAGACCCAGTACTTC.

This clonotype came up a few times. This chain joins TRBV6-1 and TRBJ2-7, with a possible D match to TRBD2 (6 bases). This CDR3 is built from 15 residues. V lost 5 bases, J lost 1 base, and 15 bases lay in between. The germline V gene has CDR1 MNHNS and CDR2 SASEGT. CDR3 residues: CASSPGRGRSYEQYV. CDR3 bases: TGTGCCAGCAGTCCCGGGAGAGGACGTTCCTACGAGCAGTACGTC.

In this sample, this clonotype turned up a few times. J is TRBJ1-2 and V is TRBV20-1; TRBD1 matches at 10 bases. The germline gives CDR1 DFQATT, CDR2 SNEGSKA (reference sequence). Trimming at V came to 6 bases and at J to 8 bases, leaving 9 bases not matched to a gene. The CDR3 sequence is 13 residues long. The CDR3 DNA sequence: TGCAGTGCGGATGGACAGGGGGTCAGGGGCTACACCTTC. This codes for CSADGQGVRGYTF.

The sample holds many counts of this clonotype. The chain combines TRBV11-2 with TRBJ1-1, with TRBD1 identical over 10 bases. This CDR3 spans 15 amino acids. The V segment lost 5 bases and the J segment 1 base; nucleotides outside the gene matches: 4. CDR1 SGHAT and CDR2 FQNNGV come from the germline V gene. DNA for the CDR3: TGTGCCAGCAGCAACCGGGACAGGGGGAACACTGAAGCTTTCTTT. Translation: CASSNRDRGNTEAFF.

The V call is TRBV2, the J call TRBJ2-3; D gene ambiguous. The CDR3 spans 14 residues. Trimming took off 5 bases at V and 6 bases at J, with 15 bases between the two ends. Germline V gene lookup returns CDR1 SNHLY and CDR2 FYNNEI. CDR3 protein: CASSQLRSLDTQYF. DNA of the CDR3: TGTGCCAGCAGTCAACTTAGATCTTTGGATACGCAGTATTTT.

This clonotype was found a few times. The rearrangement uses TRBV5-1 and TRBJ2-2; D perhaps matches TRBD2 (6 bases). Germline CDR1 reads SGHRS; CDR2 reads YFSETQ. V was trimmed by 3 bases and J by 3 bases, leaving 9 bases between them. The CDR3 extends over 14 amino acids. CDR3 DNA sequence: TGCGCCAGCAGCTCCACTAGCTACACCGGGGAGCTGTTTTTT. Its translation is CASSSTSYTGELFF.

Turning to this clonotype: One junction end does not reproduce the germline sequence, and a read error may be involved. The chain is built from TRBV6-6 and TRBJ1-2; no clear D gene. CDR1 is MNHNY, CDR2 SVGAGI, per germline (reference sequence). The CDR3 is 13 residues long. The CDR3 bases are TGTGCCAGCAGTGACTCTGATCGGATTGGCTACACCTTC. This gives the protein CASSDSDRIGYTF.

This clonotype was seen many times. This sequence joins TRBV7-2 and TRBJ1-1, with D unclear. Germline CDR1 SGHTA, CDR2 FQGNSA. Trimming removed 5 bases at V and 3 bases at J, with 10 bases between. The CDR3 loop spans 13 amino acids. The CDR3 spells CASSPTVYTEAFF. Here the CDR3 DNA reads TGTGCCAGCAGCCCCACGGTTTACACTGAAGCTTTCTTT. The variable domain in full, with the rest retrieved from reference TRBV7-2 and TRBJ1-1, is GAGVSQSPSNKVTEKGKDVELRCDPISGHTALYWYRQSLGQGLEFLIYFQGNSAPDKSGLPSDRFSAERTGGSVSTLTIQRTQQEDSAVYLCASSPTVYTEAFFGQGTRLTVV.

The chain is built from TRBV20-1 and TRBJ1-1, with TRBD1 matching 11 bases. The germline gives CDR1 DFQATT, CDR2 SNEGSKA (reference sequence). The CDR3 is made up of 15 amino acids. J gave up 4 bases and V 0 bases, and 4 bases lay outside the gene matches. Here the CDR3 DNA reads TGCAGTGCTAGAGATCCGGGACAGGGGGGCACTGAAGCTTTCTTT. It codes for CSARDPGQGGTEAFF.

J is TRBJ2-7 and V is TRBV20-1, with TRBD1 matching over 11 bases. This CDR3 spans 13 amino acids. The V gene's germline CDR1 is DFQATT and CDR2 SNEGSKA (reference sequence). V dropped 3 bases and J dropped 2; count of bases not matched to a gene: 0. CDR3 region: CSARGQGAYEQYF. CDR3 coding DNA: TGCAGTGCTAGGGGACAGGGGGCCTACGAGCAGTACTTC.

This clonotype was detected only a few times. In DNA form, the CDR3 reads TGTGCCAGCAGCTTAACTGGACAGGGGACCGAGCAGTACTTC. It specifies CASSLTGQGTEQYF. The chain uses TRBV7-9 and TRBJ2-7; 9 bases match TRBD1. The CDR3 loop spans 14 amino acids. With V trimmed by 2 bases and J by 6 bases, 5 bases remained unmatched. CDR1 and CDR2 (germline): SEHNR, FQNEAQ (reference sequence).

V and J are TRBV30 and TRBJ1-6, with 8 nucleotides matching TRBD1. In germline, CDR1 is GTSNPN, CDR2 SVGIG (reference sequence). The ends lost 0 bases at V and 7 bases at J; junction bases unmatched: 5. CDR3 size: 15 residues. CDR3 amino acids: CAWSVWTGYNSPLHF. CDR3 DNA sequence: TGTGCCTGGAGTGTATGGACAGGGTACAATTCACCCCTCCACTTT.

The sample holds many counts of this clonotype. The chain has TRBV6-1 and TRBJ1-1; 7 bases map to TRBD1. This CDR3 has 14 amino acids. CDR1 and CDR2 (germline): MNHNS, SASEGT. Trimming took 5 bases from V and 5 from J; bases not matched to a gene: 8. In DNA, the CDR3 is TGTGCCAGCAGTAGTAGACAGGGTCTGACTGAAGCTTTCTTT. It encodes CASSSRQGLTEAFF.

This clonotype was seen at least ten times. The chain combines TRBV28 with TRBJ1-2; 7 positions agree with TRBD1. CDR3 size: 14 residues. Germline CDR1 and CDR2: MDHEN and SYDVKM. Trimming removed 6 bases from V and 4 bases from J; junction bases left unmatched: 8. CDR3 in amino acids: CASRIGQAGYGYTF. CDR3 nucleotide sequence: TGTGCCAGCAGAATCGGACAGGCTGGCTATGGCTACACCTTC.

CDR3 residues: CASSENWRDRAPLFF. The CDR3, as DNA: TGTGCCAGCAGTGAAAATTGGCGGGACAGGGCCCCCCTGTTTTTT. This chain links TRBV2 with TRBJ1-4, with 9 bases identical to TRBD1. The CDR3 extends over 15 amino acids. V dropped 2 bases and J dropped 14; count of bases not matched to a gene: 12. CDR1 and CDR2 (germline): SNHLY, FYNNEI.

In its sample, this clonotype was seen a few times. This CDR3 is CASTSLTSGRSEQYF. The DNA of the CDR3 is TGTGCCAGCACCTCCTTAACTAGCGGGAGGAGCGAGCAGTACTTC. This chain links TRBV6-2 or TRBV6-3 with TRBJ2-7; 12 positions agree with TRBD2. The CDR3 sequence is 15 residues long. The germline V gene encodes CDR1 MNHEY and CDR2 SVGEGT. The V segment lost 7 bases and the J segment 6 bases; nucleotides outside the gene matches: 10.

The chain joins TRBV7-3 to TRBJ2-3; 7 bases match TRBD2. The CDR3 extends over 14 amino acids. After removal of 6 bases from V and 1 base from J, the junction contained 4 bases not matched to a gene. Germline-derived CDR1 and CDR2 are SGHTA and FQGTGA. CDR3 nucleotide sequence: TGTGCCAGCAGACCTAGCGGAGGCACAGATACGCAGTATTTT. Translated: CASRPSGGTDTQYF. The full variable domain, completed using reference TRBV7-3 and TRBJ2-3, is GAGVSQTPSNKVTEKGKYVELRCDPISGHTALYWYRQSLGQGPEFLIYFQGTGAADDSGLPNDRFFAVRPEGSVSTLKIQRTERGDSAVYLCASRPSGGTDTQYFGPGTRLTVL.

This clonotype was detected a few times. The rearrangement links TRBV7-9 to TRBJ1-2; no reliable D call. CDR1 SEHNR and CDR2 FQNEAQ come from the germline V gene (reference sequence). V gave up 4 bases and J gave up 4 bases, with 7 bases separating them. There are 12 residues in the CDR3. CDR3 in amino acids: CASSSRPYGYTF. The CDR3 coding sequence is TGTGCCAGCAGCTCTCGACCCTATGGCTACACCTTC. The whole variable domain, remainder taken from reference TRBV7-9 and TRBJ1-2, is DTGVSQNPRHKITKRGQNVTFRCDPISEHNRLYWYRQTLGQGPEFLTYFQNEAQLEKSRLLSDRFSAERPKGSFSTLEIQRTEQGDSAMYLCASSSRPYGYTFGSGTRLTVV.

This clonotype was seen ten or more times. The chain joins TRBV7-8 to TRBJ2-7, with 9 bases matching TRBD2. J lost 6 bases, V lost 5 bases, and 11 bases had no gene match. Germline V gene lookup returns CDR1 SGHVS and CDR2 FQNEAQ. The CDR3 runs to 15 residues. In DNA, the CDR3 is TGTGCCAGCAGCCCCACGACTAGCGGCACAGTCGAGCAGTACTTC. It encodes CASSPTTSGTVEQYF.

The chain links TRBV27 to TRBJ2-7, with D perhaps matching TRBD1 (6 bases). The V and J ends lost 3 bases and 7 bases respectively, with 10 bases between them. This CDR3 has 12 amino acids. The germline V gene encodes CDR1 MNHEY and CDR2 SMNVEV (reference sequence). This CDR3 is CASSFPGQEQYF. For the CDR3, the DNA is TGTGCCAGCAGTTTCCCCGGACAGGAGCAGTACTTC.

This clonotype was detected once. The J gene is TRBJ2-1, the V gene TRBV20-1; 9 positions match TRBD1. There are 13 residues in the CDR3. Germline loops: CDR1 DFQATT, CDR2 SNEGSKA (reference sequence). V lost 5 bases, J lost 11 bases, and 10 bases stayed unmatched. The CDR3 DNA sequence: TGCAGTGCTTCGGGACAGGGCGTCCAAAAGCAGTTCTTC. Protein: CSASGQGVQKQFF.

The chain uses TRBV12-3 or TRBV12-4 and TRBJ1-1, with TRBD1 identical over 9 bases. The CDR3 is 15 residues long. V gave up 3 bases and J gave up 6 bases; unmatched junction bases: 8. The CDR3 DNA sequence: TGTGCCAGCAGTTTCAGGGGACAGGGAATCTCTGAAGCTTTCTTT. Its protein product is CASSFRGQGISEAFF.

The sample holds a few counts of this clonotype. The chain is built from TRBV7-9 and TRBJ2-5, with D uncertain. The germline CDR1 and CDR2 sequences are SEHNR and FQNEAQ (reference sequence). The V and J ends lost 5 bases and 5 bases respectively, with 12 bases between them. CDR3 length: 13 residues. The CDR3 DNA follows: TGTGCCAGCAGCGCATCTAGGTCGGAGACCCAGTACTTC. It encodes CASSASRSETQYF.

This clonotype has a handful of counts. The rearrangement joins TRBV7-7 to TRBJ2-2, with no clear D. V was cut by 2 bases and J by 4 bases, with 11 bases left in between. The CDR3 has 15 residues. In germline, CDR1 is SSHAT, CDR2 FNYEAQ (reference sequence). In DNA, the CDR3 is TGTGCCAGCAGCTTAATTCCCAAGGGCACCGGGGAGCTGTTTTTT. It is translated as CASSLIPKGTGELFF.